These 14 T cell receptor beta chains came from one sample sequenced in a study of beta chain features in type 1 diabetes. Expressed TCRB transcripts were sequenced because the entire RNA isolate underwent reverse transcription. Here immunoSEQ multiplex PCR was the method, and the copy in TCRdb shows in-frame clones only, minus some. Of about 150,000 clones in the sample, 10% were seen once. The antigens these receptors bind are not known. Study-wide findings and caveats: Moderately but significantly shorter TCRB CDR3s were found in Type 1 diabetes patients in all four CD4+ subsets.

Sequencing used central memory CD4+ T cells from blood. These receptor sequences come from a man aged 30 to 39 with type 1 diabetes.

The V gene is TRBV7-3, the J gene TRBJ2-3; D perhaps matches TRBD2 (6 bases). The CDR3 loop spans 12 amino acids. The germline CDR1 and CDR2 sequences are SGHTA and FQGTGA. V dropped 5 bases and J dropped 6 bases, with 9 bases sitting between them. The CDR3 loop is CASSPGGDTQYF. The CDR3 DNA follows: TGTGCCAGCAGCCCCGGAGGGGATACGCAGTATTTT.

In its sample, this clone was seen a few times. This CDR3 is also generated by other DNA sequences in the sample. The chain links TRBV4-2 to TRBJ2-1, with 8 bases identical to TRBD2. Germline CDR1 LGHNA, CDR2 YNFKEQ. Trimming took 1 base from V and 7 from J; bases not matched to a gene: 0. CDR3 length equals 13 residues. The CDR3 DNA reads as TGTGCCAGCAGCCAAGCGGGAGGGAATGAGCAGTTCTTC. It yields the protein CASSQAGGNEQFF.

The rearrangement links TRBV5-4 to TRBJ1-1; TRBD1 aligns across 7 bases. Germline trimming cut 2 bases from V and 4 bases from J; bases unmatched to any gene: 5. The CDR3 runs to 14 residues. Per germline, CDR1 SGHNT and CDR2 YYREEE (reference sequence). CDR3 bases: TGTGCCAGCAGCTTACGGGACAGCACCACTGAAGCTTTCTTT. It is translated as CASSLRDSTTEAFF.

This clone showed up just a few times. The V and J genes are TRBV5-1 and TRBJ2-3, with 8 bases lining up with TRBD2. CDR3 length: 17 residues. The V gene's germline CDR1 is SGHRS and CDR2 YFSETQ. J gave up 2 bases and V 0 bases, and 8 bases lay outside the gene matches. The CDR3 bases are TGCGCCAGCAGCTTGGCAATCGGACTAGCTACCACAGATACGCAGTATTTT. Its translation: CASSLAIGLATTDTQYF.

A few counts support this clone. The chain links TRBV10-3 to TRBJ2-7; a weak D match, TRBD1 (6 bases). The V end was cut by 4 bases, the J end by 5 bases, with 9 bases between. CDR3 length: 12 residues. Germline CDR1 and CDR2: ENHRY and SYGVKD. The CDR3 loop reads CAISGEGDEQYF. The CDR3 bases are TGTGCCATCAGTGGTGAGGGGGACGAGCAGTACTTC.

This clone came up a few times. The chain has TRBV28 and TRBJ2-5, with a weak D call TRBD2 (5 bases). CDR3 length: 15 residues. Trimming removed 6 bases from V and 2 bases from J, with 16 bases in between. Per germline, CDR1 MDHEN and CDR2 SYDVKM. For the CDR3, the DNA is TGTGCCAGCAGATCCGTAAGCGGCGGGCAAGAGACCCAGTACTTC. Amino acid sequence: CASRSVSGGQETQYF. Filled out from reference TRBV28 and TRBJ2-5, the complete variable domain reads DVKVTQSSRYLVKRTGEKVFLECVQDMDHENMFWYRQDPGLGLRLIYFSYDVKMKEKGDIPEGYSVSREKKERFSLILESASTNQTSMYLCASRSVSGGQETQYFGPGTRLLVL.

The CDR3 region has the DNA TGTGCCAGCAGCCCGTTTACTAGCGGGAAAAATGAGCAGTTCTTC. Protein sequence: CASSPFTSGKNEQFF. The chain recombines TRBV28 with TRBJ2-1; TRBD2 aligns across 10 bases. There are 15 residues in the CDR3. Unmatched junction bases numbered 9, after V lost 6 bases and J lost 7 bases. CDR1 is MDHEN and CDR2 is SYDVKM in the germline V gene.

The chain is built from TRBV5-4 and TRBJ1-1, with 11 bases matching TRBD1. V trimming: 7 bases; J trimming: 4 bases; junction bases outside the gene matches: 0. The CDR3 runs 12 residues. Germline V CDR1 and CDR2: SGHNT, YYREEE (reference sequence). In DNA form, the CDR3 reads TGTGCCAGCGGGACAGGGGGCACTGAAGCTTTCTTT. Protein product: CASGTGGTEAFF.

This clone has only a few counts. V is TRBV6-5 and J is TRBJ1-2, with D perhaps matching TRBD1 (5 bases). This CDR3 contains 15 residues. The germline V gene encodes CDR1 MNHEY and CDR2 SVGAGI. Trimming shortened V by 6 bases and J by 1 base, and 15 bases separated the two germline ends. CDR3 in amino acids: CASSRQLSFNYGYTF. The CDR3 DNA is TGTGCCAGCAGCCGACAGCTGTCCTTTAACTATGGCTACACCTTC.

This clone was recorded a few times. The same CDR3 arises from other DNA sequences in this sample as well. DNA for the CDR3: TGCGCCAGCAGCCCGGGACAGGTCGATGAAAAACTGTTTTTT. It encodes CASSPGQVDEKLFF. J is TRBJ1-4 and V is TRBV5-1; 8 bases are a match to TRBD1. V gave up 4 bases and J gave up 6 bases; unmatched junction bases: 5. The V gene's germline CDR1 is SGHRS and CDR2 YFSETQ. CDR3 length equals 14 residues.

This rearrangement joins TRBV30 to TRBJ1-2; no definite D call. Trimming shortened V by 0 bases and J by 3 bases, and 5 bases separated the two germline ends. CDR3 length: 12 amino acids. The germline V gene has CDR1 GTSNPN and CDR2 SVGIG (reference sequence). In DNA, the CDR3 is TGTGCCTGGAGTGTTACAGACTATGGCTACACCTTC. Its translation is CAWSVTDYGYTF.

The rearrangement uses TRBV5-1 and TRBJ1-5; D is uncertain. V was clipped by 7 bases and J by 4 bases, with 12 bases between them. The CDR3 length is 13 residues. The germline gives CDR1 SGHRS, CDR2 YFSETQ. The CDR3 nucleotides are TGCGCCAGCTCAGGTGGGCAGAATCAGCCCCAGCATTTT. Residues: CASSGGQNQPQHF.

The rearrangement links TRBV7-2 to TRBJ1-2; D not resolved. The CDR3 runs to 13 residues. Germline loops: CDR1 SGHTA, CDR2 FQGNSA. V was cut by 6 bases and J by 6 bases, with 14 bases left in between. CDR3 amino acids: CASSMTVTNGYTF. The CDR3 DNA follows: TGTGCCAGCAGTATGACCGTAACTAATGGCTACACCTTC. Full variable domain (missing parts from reference TRBV7-2 and TRBJ1-2): GAGVSQSPSNKVTEKGKDVELRCDPISGHTALYWYRQSLGQGLEFLIYFQGNSAPDKSGLPSDRFSAERTGGSVSTLTIQRTQQEDSAVYLCASSMTVTNGYTFGSGTRLTVV.

The chain couples TRBV7-9 to TRBJ2-7; 10 nucleotides line up with TRBD1. This CDR3 region has 15 residues. Trimming at V came to 2 bases and at J to 6 bases, leaving 7 bases not matched to a gene. CDR1 and CDR2 from the germline V gene are SEHNR and FQNEAQ (reference sequence). As DNA, the CDR3 is TGTGCCAGCAGCTTAACTGGGGACAGGGGAGGCGAGCAGTACTTC. Protein product: CASSLTGDRGGEQYF.